What follows are 29 T cell receptor beta chains derived from one specimen sequenced in a study of blood T cell repertoires in COVID-19. The table came from immunoSEQ multiplex PCR; TCRdb's copy has only in-frame clones and leaves some out. There are around 80,000 clones in the sample; about 85% occur only once, and 9.1% lies in the top ten. The source material was peripheral blood. Every receptor here comes from a human donor in a cohort sampled during active COVID-19.

Written as DNA, the CDR3 is TGTGCCAGCAGCCATGCTTCGGGACACGTTTCAGATACGCAGTATTTT. As protein: CASSHASGHVSDTQYF. The chain joins TRBV14 to TRBJ2-3, with a weak D call TRBD1 (6 bases). Germline-derived CDR1 and CDR2 are SGHDN and FVKESK. V was shortened by 3 bases and J by 4 bases, with 17 bases between the two germline ends. The CDR3 consists of 16 residues.

J is TRBJ2-3 and V is TRBV5-1, with 11 bases that match TRBD1. CDR3 size: 16 residues. Trimming removed 2 bases from V and 3 bases from J; junction bases left unmatched: 5. In germline, CDR1 is SGHRS, CDR2 YFSETQ. CDR3 sequence reads: CASSFGQGAGTDTQYF. The CDR3 DNA is TGCGCCAGCAGCTTTGGACAGGGGGCTGGTACAGATACGCAGTATTTT.

This CDR3 is CASSLLSGRRDYRLEISTDTQYF. The CDR3 DNA reads as TGTGCCAGCAGTTTATTAAGTGGGAGGCGGGACTACCGATTAGAGATTAGCACAGATACGCAGTATTTT. V usage is TRBV27 and J usage is TRBJ2-3; 7 positions agree with TRBD2. From germline, CDR1 is MNHEY and CDR2 SMNVEV (reference sequence). The CDR3 spans 23 residues. The J segment lost 0 bases and the V segment lost 1 base, leaving 25 bases of the junction unmatched.

The genes are TRBV30 and TRBJ1-1, with D perhaps matching TRBD1 (6 bases). The CDR3 length is 14 residues. CDR1 is GTSNPN, CDR2 SVGIG, per germline (reference sequence). V dropped 2 bases and J dropped 4 bases, with 14 bases sitting between them. CDR3 loop: CAWSFGQGSTEAFF. The CDR3 bases are TGTGCCTGGAGTTTTGGGCAGGGGAGCACTGAAGCTTTCTTT.

The V gene is TRBV7-2, the J gene TRBJ2-1; 13 bases line up with TRBD2. CDR1 is SGHTA, CDR2 FQGNSA, per germline. The CDR3 sequence is 15 residues long. The ends lost 1 base at V and 8 bases at J; junction bases unmatched: 2. The CDR3 protein is CASSLELAGGDEQFF. In DNA, the CDR3 is TGTGCCAGCAGCTTAGAACTAGCGGGAGGGGATGAGCAGTTCTTC.

This clone was seen just once. The genes are TRBV5-4 and TRBJ1-4; D might be TRBD1 (6 bases). Germline values: CDR1 SGHNT, CDR2 YYREEE (reference sequence). With 4 bases removed from V and 7 bases from J, the gap between germline ends came to 17 bases. This CDR3 has 15 residues. CDR3 coding DNA: TGTGCCAGCAGCGCGCACACAGGGAGCGGTGAAAAACTGTTTTTT. Its protein product is CASSAHTGSGEKLFF.

This chain links TRBV7-2 with TRBJ1-5, with 7 bases identical to TRBD1. V dropped 2 bases and J dropped 4; count of bases not matched to a gene: 8. Germline V gene lookup returns CDR1 SGHTA and CDR2 FQGNSA. CDR3 size: 16 residues. CDR3 in DNA: TGTGCCAGCAGCTTACGCGGACAGGCGCTTAATCAGCCCCAGCATTTT. This translates into CASSLRGQALNQPQHF.

This chain links TRBV15 with TRBJ2-1; D not resolved. V was clipped by 1 base and J by 8 bases, with 3 bases between them. Germline-derived CDR1 and CDR2 are LNHNV and YYDKDF (reference sequence). This CDR3 has 11 amino acids. The chain's CDR3 is CATSRAYEQFF. CDR3 nucleotide sequence: TGTGCCACCAGCAGAGCTTATGAGCAGTTCTTC.

The chain joins TRBV10-1 to TRBJ2-2, with TRBD1 matching over 7 bases. This CDR3 contains 14 residues. Germline CDR1 reads WNHNN; CDR2 reads SYGVQD (reference sequence). After removal of 4 bases from V and 2 bases from J, the junction contained 1 base not matched to a gene. The CDR3 loop is CASSGDRNTGELFF. The DNA of the CDR3 is TGCGCCAGCAGTGGGGACAGAAACACCGGGGAGCTGTTTTTT.

This clone was picked up one time. This CDR3 reads CASSVGPIISQETQYF. In DNA, the CDR3 is TGTGCCAGCAGCGTAGGGCCCATAATCTCCCAAGAGACCCAGTACTTC. This chain joins TRBV9 and TRBJ2-5; D unresolved. The V end was cut by 0 bases, the J end by 1 base, with 13 bases between. The CDR3 extends over 16 amino acids. Looked up from germline, CDR1 is SGDLS and CDR2 is YYNGEE.

V is TRBV19 and J is TRBJ2-1, with TRBD1 as a possible D gene (5 bases). Per the germline V gene, CDR1 is LNHDA and CDR2 is SQIVND (reference sequence). This CDR3 is 14 amino acids long. The V gene lost 3 bases and the J gene lost 6 bases, with 12 bases spanning the gap. CDR3 in amino acids: CASSMGQDSNEQFF. DNA of the CDR3: TGTGCCAGTAGTATGGGGCAGGATAGCAATGAGCAGTTCTTC.

J is TRBJ2-3 and V is TRBV27; TRBD2 matches at 7 bases. Trimming at V came to 11 bases and at J to 4 bases, leaving 9 bases not matched to a gene. Germline V gives CDR1 MNHEY, CDR2 SMNVEV (reference sequence). The CDR3 runs 13 residues. This chain's CDR3 is CAAGLQIADTQYF. CDR3 nucleotide sequence: TGTGCCGCGGGACTACAAATCGCAGATACGCAGTATTTT.

The rearrangement links TRBV30 to TRBJ1-3, with no clear D. Germline V gives CDR1 GTSNPN, CDR2 SVGIG (reference sequence). V shed 8 bases and J shed 4 bases, with 12 bases lying between them. This CDR3 is 12 amino acids long. The chain's CDR3 is CASSRGGNTIYF. The CDR3 DNA is TGTGCCAGTTCCCGGGGAGGAAACACCATATATTTT.

In DNA, the CDR3 is TGCGCCAGCAGAACGTTGACAGGGGATAATGAGCAGTTCTTC. Translating it yields CASRTLTGDNEQFF. The chain employs TRBV4-1 and TRBJ2-1, with 8 positions matching TRBD1. The V gene end was trimmed by 6 bases and the J gene end by 7 bases; junction bases not matched to a gene: 8. The length of the CDR3 is 14 residues. Germline V CDR1 and CDR2: MGHRA, YSYEKL.

The chain has TRBV7-9 and TRBJ2-3; D call uncertain. V dropped 4 bases and J dropped 0 bases, with 8 bases sitting between them. The CDR3 sequence is 14 residues long. CDR1 is SEHNR, CDR2 FQNEAQ, per germline (reference sequence). The CDR3 is CASSSYSSTDTQYF. The CDR3 nucleotides read TGTGCCAGCAGCTCATACTCAAGCACAGATACGCAGTATTTT.

V gene TRBV11-2 combines with J gene TRBJ2-5; no firm D call. The CDR3 is made up of 13 amino acids. CDR1 SGHAT and CDR2 FQNNGV come from the germline V gene. The V end was cut by 5 bases, the J end by 1 base, with 8 bases between. CDR3 DNA: TGTGCCAGCAGCCAACAGCTCCAAGAGACCCAGTACTTC. It encodes CASSQQLQETQYF.

V and J are TRBV5-1 and TRBJ2-5; tentatively, D is TRBD2 (6 bases). The CDR3 extends over 15 amino acids. V dropped 0 bases and J dropped 9 bases, with 18 bases sitting between them. Germline loops: CDR1 SGHRS, CDR2 YFSETQ. CDR3 sequence: CASSLESTSRGPQYF. For the CDR3, the DNA is TGCGCCAGCAGCTTGGAATCCACTAGCCGAGGACCCCAGTACTTC.

The chain is built from TRBV11-2 and TRBJ2-2, with D possibly being TRBD2 (6 bases). The V and J ends lost 5 bases and 1 base respectively, with 17 bases between them. The germline CDR1 and CDR2 sequences are SGHAT and FQNNGV. The CDR3 covers 17 residues. CDR3 protein: CASSPPGVAVNTGELFF. In DNA, the CDR3 is TGTGCCAGCAGCCCCCCGGGGGTAGCGGTGAACACCGGGGAGCTGTTTTTT. Filled out from reference TRBV11-2 and TRBJ2-2, the complete variable domain reads EAGVAQSPRYKIIEKRQSVAFWCNPISGHATLYWYQQILGQGPKLLIQFQNNGVVDDSQLPKDRFSAERLKGVDSTLKIQPAKLEDSAVYLCASSPPGVAVNTGELFFGEGSRLTVL.

V usage is TRBV7-9 and J usage is TRBJ2-5; 9 nucleotides agree with TRBD2. CDR1 is SEHNR, CDR2 FQNEAQ, per germline (reference sequence). Germline trimming cut 2 bases from V and 4 bases from J; bases unmatched to any gene: 5. The CDR3 is made up of 15 amino acids. CDR3 residues: CASSLISLAGETQYF. CDR3 in DNA: TGTGCCAGCAGCTTAATATCACTAGCGGGAGAGACCCAGTACTTC.

The chain carries TRBV19 and TRBJ1-2; maybe TRBD1 (5 bases). Trimming stripped 5 bases from V and 2 bases from J, with 9 bases between. CDR1 and CDR2 from the germline V gene are LNHDA and SQIVND (reference sequence). The CDR3 consists of 13 residues. CDR3 nucleotides: TGTGCCAGTAGTCGTGGGGGGAACTATGGCTACACCTTC. It translates to CASSRGGNYGYTF.

This clone has just a few counts. The genes are TRBV29-1 and TRBJ1-1; no firm D call. V lost 7 bases to trimming and J lost 3 bases, with 9 bases between them. The germline V gene has CDR1 SQVTM and CDR2 ANQGSEA. The CDR3 totals 11 residues. The CDR3 DNA reads TGCAGCGGTACATTTGACACTGAAGCTTTCTTT. This codes for CSGTFDTEAFF. The entire variable domain, with the rest obtained from reference TRBV29-1 and TRBJ1-1, is as follows: SAVISQKPSRDICQRGTSLTIQCQVDSQVTMMFWYRQQPGQSLTLIATANQGSEATYESGFVIDKFPISRPNLTFSTLTVSNMSPEDSSIYLCSGTFDTEAFFGQGTRLTVV.

This sequence joins TRBV5-1 and TRBJ1-4, with 7 bases aligning to TRBD1. The V segment lost 4 bases and the J segment 7 bases; nucleotides outside the gene matches: 10. There are 15 residues in the CDR3. The germline V gene encodes CDR1 SGHRS and CDR2 YFSETQ. The chain's CDR3 is CASSALRGRSEKLFF. The CDR3 DNA reads as TGCGCCAGCAGCGCCTTAAGGGGGCGGAGTGAAAAACTGTTTTTT.

This chain connects TRBV4-1 to TRBJ2-7; D possibly corresponds to TRBD2 (6 bases). Germline V gives CDR1 MGHRA, CDR2 YSYEKL. The CDR3 consists of 16 residues. Trimming cost V 3 bases and J 0 bases, with 15 bases left between them. This chain's CDR3 is CASSQTRTRSSYEQYF. The CDR3 bases are TGCGCCAGCAGCCAGACTAGAACACGTAGCTCCTACGAGCAGTACTTC.

The V call is TRBV4-2, the J call TRBJ2-5; 9 bases align to TRBD2. After removal of 1 base from V and 5 bases from J, the junction contained 8 bases not matched to a gene. The CDR3 runs to 16 residues. CDR1 is LGHNA and CDR2 is YNFKEQ in the germline V gene. The CDR3 nucleotides read TGTGCCAGCAGCCAAGCCCTTAGCGGGGGAGGGGAGACCCAGTACTTC. Translating gives CASSQALSGGGETQYF.

This sequence joins TRBV27 and TRBJ2-1; 12 bases fit TRBD2. Germline V gene sequence: CDR1 MNHEY, CDR2 SMNVEV (reference sequence). V trimming: 3 bases; J trimming: 13 bases; junction bases outside the gene matches: 7. The CDR3 totals 14 residues. For the CDR3, the DNA is TGTGCCAGCAGTTTCGGACTAGCGGGATCTATCCAGTTCTTC. Amino acids: CASSFGLAGSIQFF.

This rearrangement joins TRBV19 to TRBJ1-1; D is unresolved. The V end lost 2 bases, the J end lost 6 bases, and 4 bases lay between the germline ends. Germline CDR1 reads LNHDA; CDR2 reads SQIVND (reference sequence). The CDR3 runs 11 residues. The CDR3 reads CASSITSEAFF. As DNA, the CDR3 is TGTGCCAGTAGTATAACTTCTGAAGCTTTCTTT.

The chain combines TRBV5-1 with TRBJ2-3; TRBD1 matches at 8 bases. Germline V gene lookup returns CDR1 SGHRS and CDR2 YFSETQ. The CDR3 loop spans 14 amino acids. The V gene end was trimmed by 5 bases and the J gene end by 0 bases; junction bases not matched to a gene: 2. CDR3 region: CASRWTGSTDTQYF. The CDR3 nucleotides read TGCGCCAGCAGGTGGACAGGGAGCACAGATACGCAGTATTTT. Supplemented by reference TRBV5-1 and TRBJ2-3, the full variable domain reads KAGVTQTPRYLIKTRGQQVTLSCSPISGHRSVSWYQQTPGQGLQFLFEYFSETQRNKGNFPGRFSGRQFSNSRSEMNVSTLELGDSALYLCASRWTGSTDTQYFGPGTRLTVL.

J is TRBJ1-2 and V is TRBV11-2, with no clear D. This CDR3 comprises 13 residues. Looked up from germline, CDR1 is SGHAT and CDR2 is FQNNGV. V gave up 0 bases and J gave up 5 bases, with 7 bases separating them. DNA for the CDR3: TGTGCCAGCAGCTTAGAGGAGGGTTATGGCTACACCTTC. It encodes CASSLEEGYGYTF.

V gene TRBV27 combines with J gene TRBJ2-7, with 8 nucleotides matching TRBD1. Germline assignment: CDR1 MNHEY and CDR2 SMNVEV (reference sequence). With V trimmed by 7 bases and J by 2 bases, 1 base remained unmatched. CDR3 size: 12 residues. CDR3 sequence: CASKTGAYEQYF. In nucleotides, the CDR3 is TGTGCCAGCAAGACAGGGGCCTACGAGCAGTACTTC.